The TCR beta chain described here comes from a study of OX40 agonist ivuxolimab in advanced cancers. The CDR3 runs to 13 residues. The germline CDR1 and CDR2 sequences are SGHAT and FQDESV (reference sequence). V was clipped by 3 bases and J by 8 bases, with 13 bases between them. The count of this clone is one. Its target is unknown. Clones were read by immunoSEQ multiplex PCR, and TCRdb kept only the in-frame ones, dropping some. The data contain nearly 25,000 clones, approximately 80% of them singletons. Samples were taken at baseline and on day 1 of cycles 4 and 7. The study, taken as a whole, reports: Expanded clones were, on average, more numerous in CD8+ T cells than in CD4+.

The sequence derives from an adult with an advanced solid tumor such as melanoma, head and neck, liver or kidney cancer. The sequencing used CD4+ or CD8+ T cells sorted from blood, collected in a trial of the OX40 agonist ivuxolimab. The chain couples TRBV11-1 to TRBJ1-2, with D maybe TRBD1 (6 bases). The CDR3 is CASSLRIQGGYTF. In DNA, the CDR3 is TGTGCCAGCAGCTTGAGGATACAGGGCGGCTACACCTTC.